Below, 2 T cell receptor beta chains from the same sample are listed, as sequenced in a study of graft-versus-host responses after intestinal transplantation. No cognate antigen is known for these TCRs. Sequencing used immunoSEQ multiplex PCR; TCRdb keeps in-frame clones, though not all of them. The data show 140,000 or so clones, roughly 91% seen once. The sample in question was unstimulated CD4+ T cells sorted from spleen or lymph node cells, obtained before intestinal transplant. The receptors derive from a human donor who received an intestinal transplant.

This clone occurred once. V gene TRBV4-1 combines with J gene TRBJ1-2, with 10 bases matching TRBD1. This CDR3 contains 17 residues. Germline V gene data show CDR1 as MGHRA and CDR2 as YSYEKL. V was clipped by 3 bases and J by 4 bases; unmatched bases: 11. CDR3 loop: CASSQSRDRGDFYGYTF. Here the CDR3 DNA reads TGCGCCAGCAGCCAGTCCCGGGACAGGGGAGATTTCTATGGCTACACCTTC.

The V gene is TRBV7-8, the J gene TRBJ1-3, with unresolved D. Trimming took off 8 bases at V and 0 bases at J, with 11 bases between the two ends. Looked up from germline, CDR1 is SGHVS and CDR2 is FQNEAQ. The CDR3 contains 14 residues. The CDR3 region is CASGYSDSGNTIYF. CDR3 bases: TGTGCCAGCGGGTACAGTGACTCTGGAAACACCATATATTTT.